This T cell receptor (beta chain) was sequenced for a study of HIV-infected children after antiretroviral therapy interruption. RNA-based 3' RACE libraries used unique molecular identifiers. TCRdb used MiXCR to reprocess the 3' RACE reads, holding one entry per CDR3 protein. The data hold about 89,000 distinct CDR3 sequences, with less than 7% observed a single time. V lost 0 bases and J lost 0, with 21 bases in between. This CDR3 contains 20 residues. The germline CDR1 and CDR2 sequences are SGHTA and FQGNSA. This clonotype appeared many times. Noted treatment: PENTA 11 planned treatment interruption arm or continuous ART arm.

This material consisted of CD45RA+ CD4+ T cells from PBMCs, pooled from several time points, taken from a donor given antiretroviral therapy, either interrupted or continuous. Documented subset: naive CD4+ CD45RA+ CD45RO- T cells. The genes are TRBV7-2 and TRBJ2-1, with D possibly being TRBD2 (6 bases). The TCR sequence derives from a pool of human donors with HIV. The CDR3 DNA reads as TGTGCCAGCAGCTTAGCTTGGTCTCGGGGGACTTTTAGCTCCTACAATGAGCAGTTCTTC. This codes for CASSLAWSRGTFSSYNEQFF.